This entry concerns a single TCR beta chain. The antigen is undetermined. The V gene's germline CDR1 is DFQATT and CDR2 SNEGSKA (reference sequence). V lost 5 bases and J 6 bases, leaving 20 bases between the germline ends. The length of the CDR3 is 14 residues. The data stem from a study of response to subunit inactivated influenza vaccine. TCRdb reanalysed the RT-PCR reads using MiXCR and keeps one entry per CDR3 protein. The repertoire consists of 650,000 to 850,000 distinct CDR3 sequences, with approximately 15% occurring once and the leading ten covering around 7%. Study-wide points: The authors put forward the suggestion that each seasonal influenza vaccination may bring in only a limited number of new T cells.

The receptor was derived from a man aged 50-59 years who received an inactivated influenza vaccine. The sample here was PBMCs from blood, taken less than 15 days before vaccination. The V gene is TRBV20-1, the J gene TRBJ2-7, with D tentatively TRBD1 (6 bases). The CDR3 DNA sequence: TGCAGTGCTCCCCCAGGGGTGATCGGAGGCGAGCAGTACTTC. Translation: CSAPPGVIGGEQYF.